The source of this T cell receptor (beta chain) is a study of shared clonotypes between healthy human individuals. Study overall: Three plates were used per donor for CD4 naive, three for CD4 memory, two for CD8 naive and one for CD8 memory.

Worth noting for this clone: Other DNA sequences in the same sample also yield this CDR3.

Naive CD8 cells lacked CD45RO, underwent positive selection for CCR7 and left out terminally differentiated effector memory CD45RA+ cells. Measured with immunoSEQ multiplex PCR; TCRdb has only the in-frame clones, and not every one. The sample includes 1.5 million to 2.5 million clones, less than 95% of them seen just once. This CDR3 region has 14 residues. V shed 5 bases, J shed 4 bases, and the junction held 3 bases outside the gene matches. CDR1 and CDR2 (germline): MNHEY, SMNVEV (reference sequence). The sequenced sample consisted of naive CD8+ T cells sorted from blood. The clonotype comes from a man between 18 and 35 years old in good health. V is TRBV27 and J is TRBJ2-1; 9 bases agree with TRBD1. The CDR3 here is CASSPGTGYNEQFF. The CDR3 DNA is TGTGCCAGCAGTCCCGGGACAGGGTACAATGAGCAGTTCTTC.